This TCR beta chain originates from a study of T cell responses to AZD1222 COVID-19 vaccine. The CDR3 runs to 16 residues. Trimming cost V 5 bases and J 5 bases; bases outside gene matches: 12. CDR1 and CDR2 (germline): SGHTA, FQGNSA. Study-level points and caveats: Clonal diversity was possibly underestimated, and white British individuals and females predominated among donors.

In the case of this clone: What it binds is unknown.

TCRdb's table, derived via immunoSEQ multiplex PCR, lists solely in-frame clones and lacks some. The sample lists more than 140,000 clones, about nine tenths occurring once. This receptor was identified in an adult in good health. J is TRBJ2-5 and V is TRBV7-2; 9 nucleotides agree with TRBD2. Material: peripheral blood, obtained on day 0 of MenACWY control vaccination. The CDR3 protein is CASSPSRLADGETQYF. The CDR3, as DNA: TGTGCCAGCAGCCCTAGTCGACTAGCGGATGGGGAGACCCAGTACTTC.